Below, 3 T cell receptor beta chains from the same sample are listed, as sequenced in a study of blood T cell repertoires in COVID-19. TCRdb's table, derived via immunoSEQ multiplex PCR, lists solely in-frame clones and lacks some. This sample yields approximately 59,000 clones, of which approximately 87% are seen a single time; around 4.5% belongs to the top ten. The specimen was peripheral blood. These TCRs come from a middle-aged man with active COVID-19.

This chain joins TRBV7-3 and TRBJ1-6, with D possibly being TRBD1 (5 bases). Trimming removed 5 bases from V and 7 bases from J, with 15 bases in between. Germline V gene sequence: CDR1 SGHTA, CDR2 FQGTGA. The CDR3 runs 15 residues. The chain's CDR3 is CASSAQGGDNSPLHF. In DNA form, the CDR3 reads TGTGCCAGCAGCGCCCAAGGAGGGGACAATTCACCCCTCCACTTT.

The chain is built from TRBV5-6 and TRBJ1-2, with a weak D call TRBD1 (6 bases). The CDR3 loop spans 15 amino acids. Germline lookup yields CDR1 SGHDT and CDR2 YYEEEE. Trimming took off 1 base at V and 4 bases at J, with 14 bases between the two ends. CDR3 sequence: CASSLIQGTPYGYTF. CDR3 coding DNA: TGTGCCAGCAGCTTGATACAGGGCACACCCTATGGCTACACCTTC. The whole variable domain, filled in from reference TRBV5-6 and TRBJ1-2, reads DAGVTQSPTHLIKTRGQQVTLRCSPKSGHDTVSWYQQALGQGPQFIFQYYEEEERQRGNFPDRFSGHQFPNYSSELNVNALLLGDSALYLCASSLIQGTPYGYTFGSGTRLTVV.

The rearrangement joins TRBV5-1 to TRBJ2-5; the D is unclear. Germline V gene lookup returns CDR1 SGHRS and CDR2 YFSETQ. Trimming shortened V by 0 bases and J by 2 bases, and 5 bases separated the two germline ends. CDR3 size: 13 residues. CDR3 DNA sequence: TGCGCCAGCAGCTTGGGGGCACAAGAGACCCAGTACTTC. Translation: CASSLGAQETQYF.